This T cell receptor beta chain was obtained from a study of neurological immune-mediated disorders. General observations from the study: HTLV-1-associated myelopathy showed the most TCR clonal expansion; multiple sclerosis the least, below healthy controls. None of the CDR3 amino acid sequences of expanded clones recurred across subjects, suggesting private repertoires in all groups.

Time point indicated: longitudinal time-point 2. Unsorted libraries were prepared from 2 million PBMCs that had been stored at -80 C. With respect to this clonotype: Its matching antigen is unknown.

The CDR3 is 15 residues long. Germline V gene lookup returns CDR1 MGHRA and CDR2 YSYEKL. The junction had 3 bases not matched to a gene; V was cut back by 2 bases and J by 1 base. Each TCR transcript was tagged with a 10-nucleotide random UMI during 5'RACE. TCRdb reanalysed the 5' RACE reads using MiXCR and keeps one entry per CDR3 protein. The sample lists over 75,000 distinct CDR3 sequences, approximately 6% occurring once. The receptor was isolated from a woman aged 55-69 years with multiple sclerosis. The source material was PBMCs. The rearrangement links TRBV4-1 to TRBJ2-5; TRBD1 matches 8 bases. CDR3 sequence (DNA): TGCGCCAGCAGCCAACACGGGACAGGCCAAGAGACCCAGTACTTC. Protein product: CASSQHGTGQETQYF.